This T cell receptor (beta chain) was sequenced for a study of blood T cell repertoires in COVID-19. Study-level background: The study drew acute and convalescent COVID-19 samples from the United States, Italy and Spain.

This clone was counted at least ten times. Original methodology: How many nucleated cells were present was estimated from reference gene primer amplification. Sequencing used immunoSEQ multiplex PCR; TCRdb keeps in-frame clones, though not all of them. Clone size and the V and J calls come from that table; the DNA yielded D and trimming. In the table there are over 150,000 clones, over 65% of which are singletons. This CDR3 region has 11 residues. Germline CDR1 and CDR2: SQVTM and ANQGSEA. V lost 7 bases, J lost 8 bases, and 12 bases lay in between. The sequence came from a man aged 55-75 years with acute or convalescent COVID-19. The V gene is TRBV29-1, the J gene TRBJ2-1; possibly TRBD1 for D (6 bases). Input material: peripheral blood. CDR3 bases: TGCAGCGCCTCGAAGGGGGATGAGCAGTTCTTC. It codes for CSASKGDEQFF.